Sequencing of this T cell receptor (beta chain) was carried out in a study of spatial heterogeneity in lung cancer. Sample time point: sample taken at primary tumor resection. Frozen PBMC, nontumor lung or tumor provided whole RNA, which was sequenced unsorted. This clonotype was detected many times. A unique molecular identifier was attached to every TCR cDNA molecule. TCRdb used MiXCR to reprocess the 5' RACE reads, holding one entry per CDR3 protein. The sample consists of under 75,000 distinct CDR3 sequences, 7% to 10% of them appearing once. J was trimmed by 4 bases and V by 4 bases; bases with no gene match: 3. This CDR3 comprises 14 residues. Germline lookup yields CDR1 LGHDT and CDR2 YNNKEL (reference sequence).

The receptor was isolated from a female donor with early-stage non-small cell lung cancer. The rearrangement links TRBV3-1 to TRBJ2-7; 11 bases match TRBD2. This specimen consisted of PBMCs, obtained at surgery. This CDR3 is CASSPTSGNYEQYF. The CDR3 bases are TGTGCCAGCAGCCCGACTAGCGGGAATTACGAGCAGTACTTC.